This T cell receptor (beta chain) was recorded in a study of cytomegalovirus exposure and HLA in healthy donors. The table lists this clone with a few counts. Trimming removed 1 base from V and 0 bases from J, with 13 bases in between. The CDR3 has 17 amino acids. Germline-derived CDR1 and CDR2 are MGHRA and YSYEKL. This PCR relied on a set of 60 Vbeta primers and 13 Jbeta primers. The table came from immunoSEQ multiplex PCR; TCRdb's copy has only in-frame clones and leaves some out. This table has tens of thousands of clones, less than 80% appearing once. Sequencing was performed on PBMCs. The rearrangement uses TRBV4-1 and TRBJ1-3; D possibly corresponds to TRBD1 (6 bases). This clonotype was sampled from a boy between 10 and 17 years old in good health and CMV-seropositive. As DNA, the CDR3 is TGCGCCAGCAGCCAAGGAGCAGGGGCGGACTCTGGAAACACCATATATTTT. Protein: CASSQGAGADSGNTIYF.